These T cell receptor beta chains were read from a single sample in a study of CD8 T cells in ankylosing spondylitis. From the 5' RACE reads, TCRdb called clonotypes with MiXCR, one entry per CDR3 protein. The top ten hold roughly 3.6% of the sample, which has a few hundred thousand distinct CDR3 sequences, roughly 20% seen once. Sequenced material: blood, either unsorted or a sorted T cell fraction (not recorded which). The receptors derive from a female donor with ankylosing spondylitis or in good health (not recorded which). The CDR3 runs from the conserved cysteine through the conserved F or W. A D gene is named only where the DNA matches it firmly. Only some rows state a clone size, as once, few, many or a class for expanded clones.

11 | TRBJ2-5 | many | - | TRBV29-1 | TGCAGCGCAGAACTCAGAGAGACCCAGTACTTC | CSAELRETQYF
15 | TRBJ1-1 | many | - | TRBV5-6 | TGTGCCAGCAGCCCTCCCCGGGCATGGGGGACTGAAGCTTTCTTT | CASSPPRAWGTEAFF
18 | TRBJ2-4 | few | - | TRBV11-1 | TGTGCCAGCAGCTTAGCGGGACCCAGTACGGGTGCCAAAAACATTCAGTACTTC | CASSLAGPSTGAKNIQYF
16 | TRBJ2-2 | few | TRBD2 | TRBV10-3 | TGTGCCATCAGGCTCCCGGGACTATCGAACACCGGGGAGCTGTTTTTT | CAIRLPGLSNTGELFF
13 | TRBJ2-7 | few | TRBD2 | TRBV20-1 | TGCAGTGCTAGTAGTCTAGCGGTGGGCGAGCAGTACTTC | CSASSLAVGEQYF
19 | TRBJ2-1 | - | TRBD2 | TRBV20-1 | TGCTGTGCTAGAGATAGTGCCCGGCTAGCGGGAGGGGGTAACAATGAGCAGTTCTTC | CCARDSARLAGGGNNEQFF
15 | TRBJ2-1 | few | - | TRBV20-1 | TGCAGTGCTAGTAGCGCTAAACCCGGTGACAATGAGCAGTTCTTC | CSASSAKPGDNEQFF
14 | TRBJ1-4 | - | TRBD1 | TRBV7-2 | TGTGCCAGCAGCTTAGATGCAGGGGGTGAAAAACTGTTTTTT | CASSLDAGGEKLFF
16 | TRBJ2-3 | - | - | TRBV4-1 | TGCGCCAGCAGCCAAGATCTCGGGCTTGGCACAGATACGCAGTATTTT | CASSQDLGLGTDTQYF
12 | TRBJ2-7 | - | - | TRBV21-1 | TGTGCCAGCACTTCCACCCTCTACGAGCAGTACTTC | CASTSTLYEQYF
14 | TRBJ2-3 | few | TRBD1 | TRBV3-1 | TGTGCCAGCAAGTTAGACAGGGGAGCAGATACGCAGTATTTT | CASKLDRGADTQYF
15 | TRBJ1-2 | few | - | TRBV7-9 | TGTGCCAGCAGCTTAGACCTTCTCTCCTTCTATGGCTACACCTTC | CASSLDLLSFYGYTF
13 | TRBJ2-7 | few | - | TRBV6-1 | TGTGCCAGCGGTCCCGGACGGAATTACGAGCAGTACTTC | CASGPGRNYEQYF
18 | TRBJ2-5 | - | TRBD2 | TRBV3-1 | TGTGCCAGCAGCCAAAGGCTAGCGGGAGCCCTCGGGGAGGGGACCCAGTACTTC | CASSQRLAGALGEGTQYF
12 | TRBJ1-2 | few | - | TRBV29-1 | TGCAGCACGTGGCGTCCTAACTATGGCTACACCTTC | CSTWRPNYGYTF
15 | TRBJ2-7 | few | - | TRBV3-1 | TGTGCCAGCAGCCCCTCTACAGGGAACGGATACGAGCAGTACTTC | CASSPSTGNGYEQYF
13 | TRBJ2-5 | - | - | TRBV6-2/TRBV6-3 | TGTGCCAGCGGCGGAGGGAATGAAGAGACCCAGTACTTC | CASGGGNEETQYF
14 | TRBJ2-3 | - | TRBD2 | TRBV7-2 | TGTGCCAGCAAGGGGACTAGCAGCACAGATACGCAGTATTTT | CASKGTSSTDTQYF
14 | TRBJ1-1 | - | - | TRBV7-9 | TGTGCCTCCAGCCCGAAGGGTGGGAACACTGAAGCTTTCTTT | CASSPKGGNTEAFF
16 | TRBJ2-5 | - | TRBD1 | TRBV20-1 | TGCAGTGCTCCCCCCCGGACAGGGAAAGCCCAAGAGACCCAGTACTTC | CSAPPRTGKAQETQYF
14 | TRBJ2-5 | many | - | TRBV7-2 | TGTGCCAGCAGCCGTCCACAGCCTCAAGAGACCCAGTACTTC | CASSRPQPQETQYF
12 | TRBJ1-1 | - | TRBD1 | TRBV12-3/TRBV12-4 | TGTGCCAGCAGTTCGACAGGGGCCGGGGCTTTCTTT | CASSSTGAGAFF
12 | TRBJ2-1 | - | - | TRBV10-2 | TGCGCCAGCAGTGAGTCTTTCGGGGAGCAGTTCTTC | CASSESFGEQFF
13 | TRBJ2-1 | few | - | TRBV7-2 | TGTGCCAGCAGCTTAGGTAGGCAGGGAGAGCAGTTCTTC | CASSLGRQGEQFF
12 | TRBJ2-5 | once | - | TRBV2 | TGTGCCAGCAGTGTCCAAGGGGAGACCCAGTACTTC | CASSVQGETQYF
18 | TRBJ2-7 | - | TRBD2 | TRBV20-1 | TGCAGTGCTAGAGAGGGGGGACTAGCGGGAGGGCCATTCGGCGAGCAGTACTTC | CSAREGGLAGGPFGEQYF
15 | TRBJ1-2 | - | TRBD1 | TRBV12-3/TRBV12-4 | TGTGCCAGCAGTTTAGGGGACAGGGCCATCTATGGCTACACCTTC | CASSLGDRAIYGYTF
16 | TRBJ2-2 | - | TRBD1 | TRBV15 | TGTGCCACCAGCAGAAGGGGACAGGGAGGGTCCGGGGAGCTGTTTTTT | CATSRRGQGGSGELFF
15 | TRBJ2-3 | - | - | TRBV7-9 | TGTGCCAGCAAGGGGCGGGATCCGAACACAGATACGCAGTATTTT | CASKGRDPNTDTQYF
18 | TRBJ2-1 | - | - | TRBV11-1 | TGTGCCAGCTCGACCCCCACTTTGGAGCGCCCTACCTACAATGAGCAGTTCTTC | CASSTPTLERPTYNEQFF
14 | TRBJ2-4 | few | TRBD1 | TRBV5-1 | TGCGCCAGCAGCCCCGGACAGGCGTCGAGCATTCAGTACTTC | CASSPGQASSIQYF
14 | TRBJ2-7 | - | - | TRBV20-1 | TGCAGGCTTAAACAGGGAGGACCTAAGGTCGAGCAGTACTTC | CRLKQGGPKVEQYF
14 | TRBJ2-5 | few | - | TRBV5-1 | TGCGCCAGCAGCGCGACGACAGCACAAGAGACCCAGTACTTC | CASSATTAQETQYF
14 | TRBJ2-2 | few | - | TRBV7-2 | TGTGCCAGCAGCTTAGACGGGGTCGGCGGGGAGCTGTTTTTT | CASSLDGVGGELFF
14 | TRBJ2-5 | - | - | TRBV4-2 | TGTGCCAGCAGCCAGGGAGTACGGAGGGAGACCCAGTACTTC | CASSQGVRRETQYF
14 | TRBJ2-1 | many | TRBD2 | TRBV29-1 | TGCAGCGGAACCTTAGCGGGAGGTCTGGATGAGCAGTTCTTC | CSGTLAGGLDEQFF
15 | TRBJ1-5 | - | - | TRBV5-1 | TGCGCCAGCAGCCTGGACAGCGGGAGCAATCAGCCCCAGCATTTT | CASSLDSGSNQPQHF